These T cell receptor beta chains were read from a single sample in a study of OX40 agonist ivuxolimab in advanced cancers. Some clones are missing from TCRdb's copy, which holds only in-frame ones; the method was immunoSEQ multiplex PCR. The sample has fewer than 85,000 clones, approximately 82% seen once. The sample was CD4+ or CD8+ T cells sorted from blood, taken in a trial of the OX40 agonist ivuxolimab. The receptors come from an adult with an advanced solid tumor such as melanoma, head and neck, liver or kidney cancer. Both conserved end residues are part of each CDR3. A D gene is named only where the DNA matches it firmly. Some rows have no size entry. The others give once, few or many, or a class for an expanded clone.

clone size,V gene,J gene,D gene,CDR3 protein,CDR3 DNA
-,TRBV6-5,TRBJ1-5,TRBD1,CASSSKRGQGNQPQHF,TGTGCCAGCAGTTCTAAAAGGGGACAGGGCAATCAGCCCCAGCATTTT
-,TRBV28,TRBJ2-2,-,CASMPPGRTGELFF,TGTGCCAGCATGCCCCCCGGTAGGACCGGGGAGCTGTTTTTT
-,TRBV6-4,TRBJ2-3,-,CASSDSGAPAGGDTQYF,TGTGCCAGCAGTGACTCGGGGGCCCCGGCAGGTGGAGATACGCAGTATTTT
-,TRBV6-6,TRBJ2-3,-,CASRVGGTDTQYF,TGTGCCAGCAGAGTAGGAGGCACAGATACGCAGTATTTT
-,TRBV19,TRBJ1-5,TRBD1,CASSIAGTGNQPQHF,TGTGCCAGTAGTATAGCCGGGACAGGGAATCAGCCCCAGCATTTT
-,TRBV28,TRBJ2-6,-,CASSLGGSGANVLTF,TGTGCCAGCAGTTTAGGGGGCTCTGGGGCCAACGTCCTGACTTTC
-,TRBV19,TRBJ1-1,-,CASTIDGGRVTEAFF,TGTGCCAGTACCATAGACGGGGGGCGGGTGACTGAAGCTTTCTTT
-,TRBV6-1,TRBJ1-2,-,CASSEARYGYTF,TGTGCCAGCAGTGAAGCAAGGTATGGCTACACCTTC
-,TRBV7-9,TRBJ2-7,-,CASSSYEQYF,TGTGCCAGCAGCTCCTACGAGCAGTACTTC
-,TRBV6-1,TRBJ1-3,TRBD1,CASSLTGSGNTIYF,TGTGCCAGCAGCCTGACAGGGTCTGGAAACACCATATATTTT
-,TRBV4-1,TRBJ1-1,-,CASSQWTANTEAFF,TGCGCCAGCAGCCAATGGACAGCGAACACTGAAGCTTTCTTT
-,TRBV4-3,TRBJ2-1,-,CASSQERAAYNEQFF,TGCGCCAGCAGCCAAGAGAGAGCTGCGTACAATGAGCAGTTCTTC
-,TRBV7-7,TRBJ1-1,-,CASSILIMTGEAFF,TGTGCCAGCAGTATCCTAATTATGACCGGGGAAGCTTTCTTT
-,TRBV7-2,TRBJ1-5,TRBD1,CASSRTGDSNQPQHF,TGTGCCAGCAGCCGGACAGGGGATAGCAATCAGCCCCAGCATTTT
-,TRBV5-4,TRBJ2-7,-,CASRLRTESSYEQYF,TGTGCCAGCAGGCTTCGGACTGAAAGCTCCTACGAGCAGTACTTC
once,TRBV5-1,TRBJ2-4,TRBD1,CASSTMDRNIQYF,TGCGCCAGCAGCACGATGGACAGGAACATTCAGTACTTC
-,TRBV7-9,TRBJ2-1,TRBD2,CASRPGLEYGEQFF,TGTGCCAGCAGACCGGGACTAGAGTATGGCGAGCAGTTCTTC
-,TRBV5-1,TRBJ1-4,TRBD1,CASSRTGGVEEKLFF,TGCGCCAGCAGCAGAACAGGGGGCGTAGAAGAAAAACTGTTTTTT
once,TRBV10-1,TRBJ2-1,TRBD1,CASSEEDRGLSNEQFF,TGCGCCAGCAGTGAGGAGGACAGGGGGCTGAGCAATGAGCAGTTCTTC
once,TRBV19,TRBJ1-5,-,CASSIPTRTFNQPQHF,TGTGCCAGTAGTATCCCAACTCGGACCTTCAATCAGCCCCAGCATTTT
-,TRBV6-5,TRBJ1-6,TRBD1,CASSTTGQVNSPLHF,TGTGCCAGCAGTACCACGGGACAGGTGAATTCACCCCTCCACTTT
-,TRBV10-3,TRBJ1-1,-,CAVARDTEAFF,TGTGCCGTCGCGAGAGACACTGAAGCTTTCTTT
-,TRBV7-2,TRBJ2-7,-,CASSPPGSYEQYF,TGTGCCAGCAGCCCTCCCGGAAGTTACGAGCAGTACTTC
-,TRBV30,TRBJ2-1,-,CAWTPGASRTNNEQFF,TGTGCCTGGACTCCAGGGGCTAGCAGGACCAACAATGAGCAGTTCTTC
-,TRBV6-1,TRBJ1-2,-,CASSEGVANYGYTF,TGTGCCAGCAGTGAAGGCGTGGCTAACTATGGCTACACCTTC
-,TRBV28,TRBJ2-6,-,CASRGAGPNVLTF,TGTGCCAGCAGGGGGGCGGGCCCCAACGTCCTGACTTTC
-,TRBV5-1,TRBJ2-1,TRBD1,CASSPGTAYNEQFF,TGCGCCAGCAGCCCCGGGACAGCCTACAATGAGCAGTTCTTC
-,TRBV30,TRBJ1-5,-,CAWSGGAGQPQHF,TGTGCCTGGAGTGGGGGGGCCGGTCAGCCCCAGCATTTT
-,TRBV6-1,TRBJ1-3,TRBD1,CASSPDRGAGNTIYF,TGTGCCAGCAGTCCCGACAGGGGCGCTGGAAACACCATATATTTT
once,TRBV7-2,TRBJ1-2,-,CASSLVAGNYGYTF,TGTGCCAGCAGCTTAGTTGCAGGGAACTATGGCTACACCTTC
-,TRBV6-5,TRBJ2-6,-,CASSGYSGANVLTF,TGTGCCAGCAGTGGGTACTCTGGGGCCAACGTCCTGACTTTC
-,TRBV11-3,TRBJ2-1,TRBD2,CASSHGEGNEQFF,TGTGCCAGCAGCCACGGGGAGGGCAATGAGCAGTTCTTC
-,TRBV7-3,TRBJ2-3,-,CASSPSGSSTDTQYF,TGTGCCAGCAGCCCCAGCGGCTCTAGCACAGATACGCAGTATTTT
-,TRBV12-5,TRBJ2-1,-,CASGLVRGQEAYNEQFF,TGTGCTAGTGGTTTGGTACGAGGGCAGGAGGCCTACAATGAGCAGTTCTTC
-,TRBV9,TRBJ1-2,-,CASSVSSGRSNYGYTF,TGTGCCAGCAGCGTTTCGTCTGGACGGTCTAACTATGGCTACACCTTC
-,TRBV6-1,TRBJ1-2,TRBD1,CASSEQGEPGQTF,TGTGCCAGCAGTGAACAGGGGGAACCGGGACAGACCTTC
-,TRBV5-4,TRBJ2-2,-,CASSSGTRPGELFF,TGTGCCAGCAGCTCCGGGACCCGACCCGGGGAGCTGTTTTTT
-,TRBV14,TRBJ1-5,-,CASSPRGWDQPQHF,TGTGCCAGCAGCCCTAGAGGGTGGGATCAGCCCCAGCATTTT
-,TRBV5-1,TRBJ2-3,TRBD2,CASSTGLAGSLDTQYF,TGCGCCAGCAGCACAGGACTAGCGGGAAGCTTAGATACGCAGTATTTT
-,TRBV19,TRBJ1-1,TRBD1,CASRDRRNTEAFF,TGTGCCAGTAGGGACAGGCGGAACACTGAAGCTTTCTTT
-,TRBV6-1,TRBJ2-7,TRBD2,CASSETKAGGAYEQYF,TGTGCCAGCAGTGAAACTAAAGCGGGGGGCGCCTACGAGCAGTACTTC
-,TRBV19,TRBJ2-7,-,CASSLKWAGPYEQYF,TGTGCCAGTAGTCTCAAGTGGGCGGGCCCCTACGAGCAGTACTTC
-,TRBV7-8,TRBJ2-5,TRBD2,CASSLELTSGSGETQYF,TGTGCCAGCAGCCTCGAACTGACTAGCGGGAGTGGAGAGACCCAGTACTTC